This entry describes one T cell receptor beta chain. This clonotype was observed many times. Its specific antigen is unknown. It has no much larger one-base neighbor in the sample; base qualities were not kept. In the paper's terms, the time point label means: sample taken at primary tumor resection. The donors were 60 to 80 patients from the lung TRACERx cohort who had early-stage, untreated non-small cell lung cancer. For TCR sequencing, whole RNA was extracted from tumor and nontumor lung tissue, or from cryopreserved PBMC samples, and no cell sorting was done. A patient was chosen for TCR sequencing only when enough RNA was available from at least two tumor regions. Before selection, tumor and adjacent nontumor lung specimens were reviewed by a lung pathologist. This entry is derived from a study of spatial heterogeneity in lung cancer (dated by TCRdb to about 2019). For the wider study: Beta-chain transcripts were consistently detected in greater numbers than alpha-chain transcripts, which likely reflects a higher abundance of beta-chain transcripts. TCR alpha and beta repertoires were quantitatively compared across multiple tumor regions, matched nontumor lung and blood in non-small cell lung cancer. Nonsynonymous mutation counts, determined by whole-exome sequencing of tumor tissue, were related to features of the TCR repertoire. In the raw uncorrected reads, each unique combination of TCR and UMI appeared more than ten times on average. Both alpha and beta chains were TCR-sequenced in samples taken at surgery, namely 220 tumor regions, around 70 matched nontumor lung samples and approximately 51 PBMC samples. In tumor regions, TCR transcript counts showed a strong correlation with a T cell transcriptional module score derived from matched bulk RNA-seq.

The method was 5' RACE. The sample was run on a NextSeq 500. The TCR library protocol attached a unique molecular identifier to each TCR cDNA molecule to allow correction of PCR and sequencing errors. For the original study's pipeline: Decombinator tools were used for TCR identification, UMI-based error correction and CDR3 extraction. Expanded TCRs were defined as those above a frequency of 2 per 1,000, corresponding to the top 1% of the tumor frequency distribution. Expanded tumor TCRs were classed as regional if statistically deemed absent (corrected P<0.05) from at least one tumor region, otherwise ubiquitous. Each repertoire was subsampled 100 times to 5,000 TCRs, after which Renyi diversity was computed with the R vegan package. To build CDR3 similarity networks, amino acid triplet string-kernel similarity was used, and CDR3s were connected when their pairwise similarity was above 0.82. Through fastp at Q25 and MiXCR, TCRdb rebuilt clones from the public reads, retaining in-frame beta chains. Each CDR3 protein appears once, grouped with its most common genes and DNA. It is TCRdb's table, rather than the study itself, that gives the V and J calls and clone size. The sample profile shows about 100,000 distinct CDR3 sequences; about 4.6% of them were found once. 21% of the sample is in the top ten clones.

Points the paper makes about the study in general: Counts of ubiquitous and regional expanded TCRs were found to correlate with counts of ubiquitous and regional nonsynonymous mutations, respectively. TCR-seq was estimated to cover only around 7.2% of tumor T cells for alpha chains and 12% to 15% for beta chains. Additional single-cell paired TCR alpha and beta sequencing was considered necessary to confirm, at a functional level, the hypothesis that regional TCRs recognize regional mutations. The number of expanded intratumoral alpha and beta TCRs correlated with the tumor nonsynonymous mutation count.

The CDR3, cysteine through phenylalanine, is 11 amino acids long. Only the CDR3 portion is preserved as DNA: 33 bases, with reading frame beginning at the first base. From a lookup of the germline V gene, CDR1 and CDR2 are SNHLY and FYNNEI. V is reduced by 5 bases and J by 6 bases, leaving a spacing of 8 bases between them. This clonotype was obtained from a male donor with early-stage non-small cell lung cancer. The chain was built from TRBV2 and TRBJ2-7, with the D gene uncertain. Here the sequenced sample was lung tumor tissue, taken at surgery. CDR3 reads: CASSYASEQYF. The DNA sequence reads TGTGCCAGCAGTTATGCCTCCGAGCAGTACTTC.